The 5 T cell receptor beta chains listed next were all sequenced from one sample in a study of tumor-infiltrating lymphocytes in primary liver carcinoma. A primer in the constant region served to generate TCR beta cDNA from about 470 ng of total RNA. Sequencing libraries for TCR beta derived from three nested multiplex PCR rounds that used slightly modified ARM-PCR. Each of the first two PCR rounds ran approximately 9 cycles with TRBV1-TRBV30 forward and C-beta reverse primers. TCRdb passed the multiplex PCR reads through MiXCR, listing each CDR3 protein once. The repertoire has some 110,000 distinct CDR3 sequences, under 65% of them found once; the top ten carry about 8%. It was from around 18-30 mg of unsorted bulk tissue that RNA and DNA were co-extracted. The specimen was liver tumor tissue from sampling region 3. Described subset: tumor region T3, left-lateral pole. These receptor sequences come from a woman aged 60-75 years with primary liver carcinoma and hepatitis B virus infection.

DNA for the CDR3: TGCAGTGCTAGAGACAAATATGAAGCTTTCTTT. Residues: CSARDKYEAFF. The chain couples TRBV20-1 to TRBJ1-1; D not certain. Per the germline V gene, CDR1 is DFQATT and CDR2 is SNEGSKA (reference sequence). The CDR3 consists of 11 residues. V was shortened by 0 bases and J by 7 bases, with 6 bases between the two germline ends.

CDR3 DNA: TGTGCCAGTAACCAAGAGCCCGATCAGCCCCAGCATTTT. As protein: CASNQEPDQPQHF. The J gene is TRBJ1-5, the V gene TRBV4-2; no firm D call. This CDR3 spans 13 amino acids. V was shortened by 9 bases and J by 5 bases, with 14 bases between the two germline ends. Per the germline V gene, CDR1 is LGHNA and CDR2 is YNFKEQ.

The genes are TRBV11-2 and TRBJ2-7; 10 nucleotides line up with TRBD2. The V segment lost 7 bases and the J segment 4 bases; nucleotides outside the gene matches: 7. Per the germline V gene, CDR1 is SGHAT and CDR2 is FQNNGV. This CDR3 is built from 14 residues. The CDR3 DNA reads as TGTGCCAGCAACCGGACTAGCGGCAGTTACGAGCAGTACTTC. Translation gives CASNRTSGSYEQYF.

J is TRBJ2-3 and V is TRBV30, with D maybe TRBD1 (6 bases). The J call could be wrong; TRBJ1-5 is a better fit for the DNA end. Germline CDR1 is GTSNPN and CDR2 is SVGIG (reference sequence). The CDR3 is 14 residues long. CDR3 region: CAWSRGPGTDTQHF. The CDR3 coding sequence is TGTGCCTGGAGTCGGGGGCCGGGCACAGATACGCAGCATTTT.

This clonotype was recorded a few times. A much more abundant neighbour one base away suggests this may be a read error. This chain links TRBV18 with TRBJ1-1; TRBD1 agrees at 7 bases. CDR1 is KGHSH and CDR2 is LQKENI in the germline V gene. V shed 3 bases and J 14 bases; nucleotides not matched to a gene: 12. The CDR3 extends over 13 amino acids. CDR3 coding DNA: TGTGCCAGCTCACCTTACAGACAGGGTGAGATCTTCTTT. It translates to CASSPYRQGEIFF.